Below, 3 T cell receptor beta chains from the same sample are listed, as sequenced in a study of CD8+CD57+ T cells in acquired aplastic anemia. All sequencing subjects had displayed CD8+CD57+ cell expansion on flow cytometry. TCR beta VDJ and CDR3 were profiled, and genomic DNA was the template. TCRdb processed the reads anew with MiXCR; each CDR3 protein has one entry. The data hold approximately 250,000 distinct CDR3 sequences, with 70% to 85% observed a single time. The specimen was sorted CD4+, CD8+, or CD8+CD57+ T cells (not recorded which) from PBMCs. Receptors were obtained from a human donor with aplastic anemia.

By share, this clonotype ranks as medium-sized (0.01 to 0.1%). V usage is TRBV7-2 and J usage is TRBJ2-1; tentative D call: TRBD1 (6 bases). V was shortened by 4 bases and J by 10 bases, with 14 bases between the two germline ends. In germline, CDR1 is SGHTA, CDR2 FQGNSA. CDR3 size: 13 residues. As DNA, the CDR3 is TGTGCCAGCAGCTCCAGGGGTGCTGAAGAGCAGTTCTTC. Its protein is CASSSRGAEEQFF.

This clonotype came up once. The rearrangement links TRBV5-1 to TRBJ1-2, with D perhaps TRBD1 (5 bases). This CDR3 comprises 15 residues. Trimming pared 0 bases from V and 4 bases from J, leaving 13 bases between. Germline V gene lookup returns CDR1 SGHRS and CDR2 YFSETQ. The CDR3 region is CASSLERGGSYGYTF. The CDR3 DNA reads TGCGCCAGCAGCTTGGAAAGGGGAGGCAGCTATGGCTACACCTTC.

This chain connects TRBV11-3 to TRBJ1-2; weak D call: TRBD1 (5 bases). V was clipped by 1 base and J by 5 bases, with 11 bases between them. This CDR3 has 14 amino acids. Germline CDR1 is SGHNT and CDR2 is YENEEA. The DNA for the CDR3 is TGTGCCAGCAGCTTAGGGGTGACAGATTATGGCTACACCTTC. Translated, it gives CASSLGVTDYGYTF. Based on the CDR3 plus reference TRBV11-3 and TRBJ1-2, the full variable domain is EAGVVQSPRYKIIEKKQPVAFWCNPISGHNTLYWYLQNLGQGPELLIRYENEEAVDDSQLPKDRFSAERLKGVDSTLKIQPAELGDSAVYLCASSLGVTDYGYTFGSGTRLTVV.